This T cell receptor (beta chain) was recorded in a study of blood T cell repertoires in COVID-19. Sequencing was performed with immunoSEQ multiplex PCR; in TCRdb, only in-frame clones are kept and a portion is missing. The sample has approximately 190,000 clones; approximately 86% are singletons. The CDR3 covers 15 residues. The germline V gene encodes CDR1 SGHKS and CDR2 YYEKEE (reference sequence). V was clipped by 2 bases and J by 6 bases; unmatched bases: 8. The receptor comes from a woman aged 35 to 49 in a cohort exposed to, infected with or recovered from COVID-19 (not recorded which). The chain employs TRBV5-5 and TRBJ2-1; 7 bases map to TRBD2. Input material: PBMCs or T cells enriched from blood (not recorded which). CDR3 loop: CASSFGEGRVNEQFF. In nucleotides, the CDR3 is TGTGCCAGCAGCTTTGGGGAGGGGCGGGTCAATGAGCAGTTCTTC.